The text below deals with one T cell receptor (beta chain). No antigen is known for it. This sample is drawn from a study of shared clonotypes between healthy human individuals. Study findings and constraints: Sequencing of the sorted subsets was shown by rarefaction to be incomplete despite large depth. Against clonotypes common to all four donors, non-shared ones had lower generation probabilities.

Naive CD8 cells were CD45RO-negative, positively selected for CCR7, excluding terminally differentiated effector memory CD45RA+ cells. Germline V gene sequence: CDR1 WSHSY, CDR2 SAAADI. V lost 4 bases and J 2 bases, leaving 8 bases between the germline ends. The CDR3 is 13 residues long. Original processing notes: There were no quality scores in the junction-only immunoSEQ sequences, so filtering differed. Clones were sequenced by immunoSEQ multiplex PCR, and TCRdb holds only the in-frame ones, with some missing. The D gene and trimming were derived from the DNA, and the V and J assignments and clone size from that table. The sample shows roughly 2,000,000 clones, just over 90% of them seen only once.

The source of this sequence is a man between 18 and 29 years old in good health. Some clones in this sample may be carry-over from other donors' samples. The rearrangement links TRBV10-2 to TRBJ1-2, with D tentatively TRBD1 (5 bases). The source material was naive CD8+ T cells from PBMCs. The CDR3 DNA is TGCGCCAGCAGTGGTGGGGCGAACTATGGCTACACCTTC. Translating it yields CASSGGANYGYTF.